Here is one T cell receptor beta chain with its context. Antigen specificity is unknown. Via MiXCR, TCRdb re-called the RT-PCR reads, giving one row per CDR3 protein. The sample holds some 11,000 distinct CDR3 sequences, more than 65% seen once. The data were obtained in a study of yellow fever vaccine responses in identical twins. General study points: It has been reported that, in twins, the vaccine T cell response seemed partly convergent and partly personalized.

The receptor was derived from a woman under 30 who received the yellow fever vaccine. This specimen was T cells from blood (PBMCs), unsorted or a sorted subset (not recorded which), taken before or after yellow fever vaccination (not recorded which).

Written as DNA, the CDR3 is TGTGCCAGCAGCTCGGGACAGGGGGCAGGTGAAGCTTTCTTT. Its protein is CASSSGQGAGEAFF. This sequence joins TRBV13 and TRBJ1-1; 12 nucleotides agree with TRBD1. Trimming cost V 4 bases and J 7 bases; bases outside gene matches: 4. The germline V gene has CDR1 PRHDT and CDR2 FYEKMQ (reference sequence). The CDR3 runs to 14 residues.